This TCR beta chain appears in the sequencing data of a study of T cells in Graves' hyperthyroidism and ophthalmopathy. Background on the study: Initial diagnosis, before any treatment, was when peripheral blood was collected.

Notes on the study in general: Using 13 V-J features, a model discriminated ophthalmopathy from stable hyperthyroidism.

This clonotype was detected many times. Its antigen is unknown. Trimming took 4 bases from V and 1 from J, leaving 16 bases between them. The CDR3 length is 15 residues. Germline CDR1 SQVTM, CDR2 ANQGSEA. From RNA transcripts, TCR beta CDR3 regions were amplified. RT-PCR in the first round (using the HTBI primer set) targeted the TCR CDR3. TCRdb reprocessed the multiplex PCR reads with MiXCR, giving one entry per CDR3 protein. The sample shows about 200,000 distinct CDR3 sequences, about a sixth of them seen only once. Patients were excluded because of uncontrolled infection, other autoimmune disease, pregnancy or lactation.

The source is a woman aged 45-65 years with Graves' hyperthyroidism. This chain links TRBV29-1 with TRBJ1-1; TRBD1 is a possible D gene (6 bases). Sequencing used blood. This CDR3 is CSVGGLSGANTEAFF. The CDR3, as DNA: TGCAGCGTTGGAGGCCTCTCAGGGGCGAACACTGAAGCTTTCTTT.